This T cell receptor beta chain appears in the sequencing data of a study of OX40 agonist ivuxolimab in advanced cancers. Study observations and caveats: CD8+ T cells (on average) carried more expanded clones than CD4+ T cells.

This clone was counted once. What it recognizes is unknown. Some clones are missing from TCRdb's copy, which holds only in-frame ones; the method was immunoSEQ multiplex PCR. Here the sample spans fewer than 65,000 clones, around 87% being singletons. This TCR was sampled from an adult with an advanced solid tumor such as melanoma, head and neck, liver or kidney cancer. Here the sequenced sample was CD4+ or CD8+ T cells sorted from blood, taken in a trial of the OX40 agonist ivuxolimab.

CDR3 DNA: TGTGCCAGCTCACCCAGGATGACAGGGGGGGAAACTAATGAAAAACTGTTTTTT. Residues: CASSPRMTGGETNEKLFF. The rearrangement uses TRBV18 and TRBJ1-4; TRBD1 agrees at 9 bases. Trimming removed 3 bases from V and 1 base from J; junction bases left unmatched: 9. Germline V gives CDR1 KGHSH, CDR2 LQKENI. The CDR3 totals 18 residues.